What follows are 5 T cell receptor beta chains derived from one specimen sequenced in a study of T cells in women clearing cervical HPV infection. Data came from immunoSEQ multiplex PCR; TCRdb stores just in-frame clones and leaves some out. This repertoire includes nearly 20,000 clones. The sample was blood buffy coat. The receptor source for this set is a woman aged 18 to 75 with a cervical HPV16 infection that either progressed to CIN3+ or cleared (not recorded which).

As regards this clone: The read ends 3 residues shy of where the CDR3 ends; the end is completed using the germline J gene. The gene calls are TRBV5-1 and TRBJ2-1; 7 bases are shared with TRBD1. Trimming took 0 bases from V and 3 from J; bases not matched to a gene: 15. The CDR3 covers 19 residues. CDR1 and CDR2 from the germline V gene are SGHRS and YFSETQ. Incomplete CDR3 DNA: TGCGCCAGCAGCTTGGCATTTGACTTTTGGGCAGGGGGCTACAATGAG. It encodes CASSLAFDFWAGGYNE. In full, the CDR3 is CASSLAFDFWAGGYNEQFF. Drawing the rest from reference TRBV5-1 and TRBJ2-1, the complete variable domain is KAGVTQTPRYLIKTRGQQVTLSCSPISGHRSVSWYQQTPGQGLQFLFEYFSETQRNKGNFPGRFSGRQFSNSRSEMNVSTLELGDSALYLCASSLAFDFWAGGYNEQFFGPGTRLTVL.

In regard to this clone: The read comes to an end 3 residues before the CDR3 does, leaving the germline J gene to fill in the end. V usage is TRBV5-1 and J usage is TRBJ2-3; 7 bases map to TRBD2. The junction had 6 bases not matched to a gene; V was cut back by 1 base and J by 4 bases. The CDR3 runs 15 residues. Looked up from germline, CDR1 is SGHRS and CDR2 is YFSETQ. The sequenced part of the CDR3 DNA is TGCGCCAGCAGCTTGAGGACTAGAATCGCAGATACG. This codes for CASSLRTRIADT. The full CDR3 protein reads CASSLRTRIADTQYF.

CDR3 in amino acids: CSVVSGGVDTQYF. The part of the CDR3 DNA that was read is TGCAGCGTTGTGTCGGGGGGCGTTGATACG. This chain uses TRBV29-1 with TRBJ2-3; D possibly corresponds to TRBD2 (7 bases). The sequenced fragment ends 3 residues before the CDR3 boundary, so the rest is inferred from the germline J gene. CDR3 length: 13 amino acids. The V gene's germline CDR1 is SQVTM and CDR2 ANQGSEA. Deletions cut 4 bases from V and 6 bases from J, with 14 bases between.

Concerning this clone itself: The read finishes 3 residues shy of the CDR3 end, and the germline J gene is used to complete it. V gene TRBV6-1 combines with J gene TRBJ1-4; 7 bases map to TRBD1. The germline V gene encodes CDR1 MNHNS and CDR2 SASEGT. The J segment lost 0 bases and the V segment lost 4 bases, leaving 2 bases of the junction unmatched. The CDR3 extends over 15 amino acids. The CDR3 DNA, read in part, is TGTGCCAGCAGTGGGACAGGTACAACTAATGAAAAA. Its protein product is CASSGTGTTNEK. The whole CDR3 protein reads CASSGTGTTNEKLFF.

For this clone: The observed sequence ends 3 residues before the CDR3 terminus, with the missing tail filled in from the germline J gene. The chain links TRBV2 to TRBJ1-5; TRBD1 matches at 7 bases. The CDR3 spans 15 residues. CDR1 and CDR2 from the germline V gene are SNHLY and FYNNEI. J was trimmed by 3 bases and V by 5 bases; bases with no gene match: 7. CDR3 DNA, as far as it was read: TGTGCCAGCAGTAGCAGACAGGGCCCCAATCAGCCC. This translates into CASSSRQGPNQP. The whole CDR3 region reads CASSSRQGPNQPQHF.